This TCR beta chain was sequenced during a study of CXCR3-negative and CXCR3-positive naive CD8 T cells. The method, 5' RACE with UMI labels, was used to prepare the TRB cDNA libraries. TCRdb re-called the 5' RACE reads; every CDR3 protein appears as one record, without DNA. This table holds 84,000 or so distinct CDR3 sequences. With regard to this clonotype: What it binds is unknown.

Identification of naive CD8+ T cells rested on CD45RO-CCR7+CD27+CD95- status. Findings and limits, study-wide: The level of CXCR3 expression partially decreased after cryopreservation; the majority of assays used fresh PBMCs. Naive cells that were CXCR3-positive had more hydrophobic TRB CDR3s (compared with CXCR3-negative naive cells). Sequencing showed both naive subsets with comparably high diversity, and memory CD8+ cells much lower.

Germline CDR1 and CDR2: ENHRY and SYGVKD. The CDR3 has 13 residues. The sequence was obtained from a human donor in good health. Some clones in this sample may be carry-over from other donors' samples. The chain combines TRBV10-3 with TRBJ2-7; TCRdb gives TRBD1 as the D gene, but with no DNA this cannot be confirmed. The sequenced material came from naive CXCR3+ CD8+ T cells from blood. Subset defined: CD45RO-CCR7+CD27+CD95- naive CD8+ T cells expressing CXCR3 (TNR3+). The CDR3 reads CAISVGGWYEQYF.